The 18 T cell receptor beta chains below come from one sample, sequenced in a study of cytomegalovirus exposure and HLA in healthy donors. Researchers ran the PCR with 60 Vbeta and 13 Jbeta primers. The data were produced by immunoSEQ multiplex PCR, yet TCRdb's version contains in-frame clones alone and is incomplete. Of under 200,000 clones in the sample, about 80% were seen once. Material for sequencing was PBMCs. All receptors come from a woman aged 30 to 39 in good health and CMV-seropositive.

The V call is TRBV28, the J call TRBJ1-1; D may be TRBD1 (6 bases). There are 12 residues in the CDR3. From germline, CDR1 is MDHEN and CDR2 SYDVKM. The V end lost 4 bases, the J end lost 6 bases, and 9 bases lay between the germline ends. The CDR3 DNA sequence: TGTGCCAGCAGTTCGGGGACACCTGAAGCTTTCTTT. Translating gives CASSSGTPEAFF.

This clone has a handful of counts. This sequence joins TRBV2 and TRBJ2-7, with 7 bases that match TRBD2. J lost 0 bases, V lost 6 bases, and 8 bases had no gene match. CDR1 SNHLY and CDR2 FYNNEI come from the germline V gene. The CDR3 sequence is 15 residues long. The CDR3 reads CASRGPAGVSYEQYF. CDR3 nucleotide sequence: TGTGCCAGCAGGGGCCCGGCGGGAGTCTCCTACGAGCAGTACTTC.

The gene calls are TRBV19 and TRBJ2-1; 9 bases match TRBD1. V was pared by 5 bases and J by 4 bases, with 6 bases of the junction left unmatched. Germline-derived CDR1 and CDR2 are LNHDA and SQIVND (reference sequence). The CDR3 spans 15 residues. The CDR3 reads CASSPRQGEYNEQFF. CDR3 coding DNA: TGTGCCAGTAGTCCAAGACAGGGGGAATACAATGAGCAGTTCTTC.

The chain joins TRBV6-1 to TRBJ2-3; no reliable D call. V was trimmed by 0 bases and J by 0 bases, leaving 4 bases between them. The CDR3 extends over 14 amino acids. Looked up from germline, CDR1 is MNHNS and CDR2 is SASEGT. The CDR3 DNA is TGTGCCAGCAGTGAAGCCAGGAGCACAGATACGCAGTATTTT. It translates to CASSEARSTDTQYF.

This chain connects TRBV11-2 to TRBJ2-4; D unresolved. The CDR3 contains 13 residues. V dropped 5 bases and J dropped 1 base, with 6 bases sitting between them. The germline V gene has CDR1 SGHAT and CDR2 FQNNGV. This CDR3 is CASSPQAKNIQYF. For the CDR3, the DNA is TGTGCCAGCAGCCCCCAGGCCAAAAACATTCAGTACTTC.

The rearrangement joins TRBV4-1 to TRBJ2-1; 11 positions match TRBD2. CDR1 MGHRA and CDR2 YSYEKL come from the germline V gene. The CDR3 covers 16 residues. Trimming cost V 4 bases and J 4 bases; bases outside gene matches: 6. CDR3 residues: CASSLEGTSGYNEQFF. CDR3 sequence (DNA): TGCGCCAGCAGCCTCGAGGGGACTAGCGGTTACAATGAGCAGTTCTTC.

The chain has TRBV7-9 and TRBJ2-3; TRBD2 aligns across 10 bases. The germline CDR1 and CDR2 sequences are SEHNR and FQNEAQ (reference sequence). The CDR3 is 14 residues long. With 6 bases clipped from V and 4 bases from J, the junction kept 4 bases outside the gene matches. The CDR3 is CASRKRGGPDTQYF. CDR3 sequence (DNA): TGTGCCAGCAGAAAGCGGGGGGGACCAGATACGCAGTATTTT.

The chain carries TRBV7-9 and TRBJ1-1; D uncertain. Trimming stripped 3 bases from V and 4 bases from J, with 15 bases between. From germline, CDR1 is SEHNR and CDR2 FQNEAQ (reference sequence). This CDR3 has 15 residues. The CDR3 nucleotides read TGTGCCAGCAGCTTTTCGCCGGGGTACGGCACTGAAGCTTTCTTT. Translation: CASSFSPGYGTEAFF.

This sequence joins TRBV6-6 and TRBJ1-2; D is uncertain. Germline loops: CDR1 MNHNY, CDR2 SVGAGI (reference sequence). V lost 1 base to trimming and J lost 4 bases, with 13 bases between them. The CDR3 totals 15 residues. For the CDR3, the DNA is TGTGCCAGCAGTTACTTCCACACTACCCCCTATGGCTACACCTTC. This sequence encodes CASSYFHTTPYGYTF.

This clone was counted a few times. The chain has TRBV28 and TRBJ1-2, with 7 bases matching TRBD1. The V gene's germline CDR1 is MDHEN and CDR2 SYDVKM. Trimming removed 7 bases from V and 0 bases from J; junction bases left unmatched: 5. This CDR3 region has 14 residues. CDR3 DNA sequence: TGTGCCAGCAACCCGGACAGGACTAACTATGGCTACACCTTC. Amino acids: CASNPDRTNYGYTF.

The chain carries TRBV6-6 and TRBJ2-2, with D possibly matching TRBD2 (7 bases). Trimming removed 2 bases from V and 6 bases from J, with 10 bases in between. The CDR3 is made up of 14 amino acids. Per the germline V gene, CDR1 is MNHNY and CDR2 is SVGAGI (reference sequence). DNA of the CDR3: TGTGCCAGCAGTTACGGGGGGGCGGCCGGGGAGCTGTTTTTT. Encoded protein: CASSYGGAAGELFF.

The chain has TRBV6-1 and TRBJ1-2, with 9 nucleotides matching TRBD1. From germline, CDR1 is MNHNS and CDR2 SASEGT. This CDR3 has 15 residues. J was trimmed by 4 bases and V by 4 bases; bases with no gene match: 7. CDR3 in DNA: TGTGCCAGCAGTGGTTTACAGGGGGCCGGCTATGGCTACACCTTC. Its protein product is CASSGLQGAGYGYTF.

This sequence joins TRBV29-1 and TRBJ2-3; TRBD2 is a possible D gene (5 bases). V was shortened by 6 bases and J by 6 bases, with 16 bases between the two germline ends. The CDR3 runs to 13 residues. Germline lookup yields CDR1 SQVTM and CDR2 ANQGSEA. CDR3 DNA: TGCAGCGTGGAAACGGGAAGGAGGGATACGCAGTATTTT. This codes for CSVETGRRDTQYF.

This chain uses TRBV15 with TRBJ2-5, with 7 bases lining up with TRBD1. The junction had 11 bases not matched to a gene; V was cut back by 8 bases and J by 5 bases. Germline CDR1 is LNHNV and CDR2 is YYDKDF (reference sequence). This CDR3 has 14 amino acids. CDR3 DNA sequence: TGTGCCACCTCTCTTGACAGGGAAGAGGAGACCCAGTACTTC. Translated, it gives CATSLDREEETQYF.

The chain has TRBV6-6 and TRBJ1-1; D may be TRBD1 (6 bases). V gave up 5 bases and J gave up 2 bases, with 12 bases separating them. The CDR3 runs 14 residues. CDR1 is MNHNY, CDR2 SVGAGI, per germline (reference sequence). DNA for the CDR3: TGTGCCAGCAGTACACAACAGGGTAACACTGAAGCTTTCTTT. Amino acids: CASSTQQGNTEAFF.

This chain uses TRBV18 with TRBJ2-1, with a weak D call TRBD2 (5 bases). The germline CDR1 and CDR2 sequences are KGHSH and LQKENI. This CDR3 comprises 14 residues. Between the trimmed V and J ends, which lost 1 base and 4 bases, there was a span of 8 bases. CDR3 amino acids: CASSPLGLYNEQFF. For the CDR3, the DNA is TGTGCCAGCTCACCACTCGGACTTTACAATGAGCAGTTCTTC.

In DNA form, the CDR3 reads TGTGCCAGCAGCTTAGAGCGGGGCACCCAAGAGACCCAGTACTTC. Translated, it gives CASSLERGTQETQYF. V gene TRBV11-3 combines with J gene TRBJ2-5; D is possibly TRBD2 (6 bases). The CDR3 runs to 15 residues. Per the germline V gene, CDR1 is SGHNT and CDR2 is YENEEA. The ends were cut back, 0 bases at V and 1 base at J, with 9 bases in the middle.

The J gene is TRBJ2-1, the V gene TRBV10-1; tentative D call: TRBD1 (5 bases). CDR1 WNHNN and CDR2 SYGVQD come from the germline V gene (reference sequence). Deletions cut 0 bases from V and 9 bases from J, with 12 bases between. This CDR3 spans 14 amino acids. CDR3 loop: CASSESLTDTEQFF. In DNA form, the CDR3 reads TGCGCCAGCAGTGAGTCTTTAACGGACACTGAGCAGTTCTTC.